The entry that follows covers one TCR beta chain sequence. Authors' methods: Amplified reference gene primers provided the basis for estimating nucleated cell counts. Assay used: immunoSEQ multiplex PCR; TCRdb lists only in-frame clones, some missing. V, J and clone size reflect that table, while D and trimming were determined from the DNA. The sample consists of just over 150,000 clones, approximately 80% of them appearing once. The sample is drawn from a study of blood T cell repertoires in COVID-19. About the research overall: Sources were T cells, B-cell-depleted T cells, or PBMCs; the material itself was cDNA or gDNA.

Germline V gene data show CDR1 as MDHEN and CDR2 as SYDVKM. Unmatched junction bases numbered 13, after V lost 7 bases and J lost 7 bases. The CDR3 has 15 residues. Patients of the Seattle cohort, enrolled during active infection, were followed longitudinally. The rearrangement uses TRBV28 and TRBJ2-1; the match to TRBD2 covers 7 bases. The sequenced sample was peripheral blood. This receptor was obtained from a woman aged 35 to 49 with COVID-19, enrolled during active disease. The CDR3 coding sequence is TGTGCCAGCAAACCCCCCCGGCGGGAGAGGAATGAGCAGTTCTTC. As protein: CASKPPRRERNEQFF.